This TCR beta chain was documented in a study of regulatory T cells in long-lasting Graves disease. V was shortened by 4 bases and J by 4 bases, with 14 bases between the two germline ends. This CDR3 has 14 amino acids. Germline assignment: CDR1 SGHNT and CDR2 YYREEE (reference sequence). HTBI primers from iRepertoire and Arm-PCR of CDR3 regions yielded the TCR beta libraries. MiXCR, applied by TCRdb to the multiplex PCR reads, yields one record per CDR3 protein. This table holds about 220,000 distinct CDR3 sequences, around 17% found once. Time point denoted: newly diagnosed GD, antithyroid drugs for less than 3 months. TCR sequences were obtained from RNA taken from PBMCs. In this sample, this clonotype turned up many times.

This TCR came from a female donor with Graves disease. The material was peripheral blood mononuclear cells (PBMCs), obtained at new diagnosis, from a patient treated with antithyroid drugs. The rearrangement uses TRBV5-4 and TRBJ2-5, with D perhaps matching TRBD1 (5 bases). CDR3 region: CASSTGQGLETQYF. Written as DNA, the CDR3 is TGTGCCAGCAGCACCGGTCAGGGTTTAGAGACCCAGTACTTC.